This T cell receptor (beta chain) derives from a study of blood T cell repertoires in COVID-19. Study-wide context: Whether acute or convalescent, the COVID-19 samples came from the United States, Italy and Spain. In each case, the material was cDNA or gDNA derived from T cells, B-cell-depleted T cells, or PBMCs.

Generated by immunoSEQ multiplex PCR, the TCRdb table keeps only in-frame clones and is missing some. The sample has 230,000 or so clones, more than 65% seen once. Per the germline V gene, CDR1 is LNHNV and CDR2 is YYDKDF (reference sequence). Trimming cost V 0 bases and J 10 bases, with 16 bases left between them. The CDR3 is 15 residues long. This receptor was identified in a man in his forties or fifties with active or convalescent COVID-19. The rearrangement joins TRBV15 to TRBJ2-1; D is unresolved. The sequenced sample consisted of peripheral blood. The CDR3 reads CATSREPSSLFEQFF. The DNA of the CDR3 is TGTGCCACCAGCAGAGAACCCTCCTCACTTTTCGAGCAGTTCTTC. The variable domain in full, completed from reference TRBV15 and TRBJ2-1, reads DAMVIQNPRYQVTQFGKPVTLSCSQTLNHNVMYWYQQKSSQAPKLLFHYYDKDFNNEADTPDNFQSRRPNTSFCFLDIRSPGLGDTAMYLCATSREPSSLFEQFFGPGTRLTVL.